The rows below give T cell receptor beta chains drawn from one sample of a study of regulatory T cells in long-lasting Graves disease. Using its own MiXCR run on the multiplex PCR reads, TCRdb lists one record per CDR3 protein. The table shows some 450,000 distinct CDR3 sequences, with 23% occurring only once. The material sequenced was peripheral blood mononuclear cells (PBMCs), taken when the disease was refractory, from a patient treated with antithyroid drugs. The receptors were gathered from a female donor with Graves disease. Both conserved end residues are part of each CDR3. A D gene is named only where the DNA matches it firmly. Some rows have no size entry. The others give once, few or many, or a class for an expanded clone.

j_gene: TRBJ2-7; abundance: few; v_gene: TRBV7-2; d_gene: -; CDR3nt: TGTGCCAGCAGCTTAGGAGCTACAGCCTACGAGCAGTACTTC; CDR3aa: CASSLGATAYEQYF
j_gene: TRBJ2-2; abundance: -; v_gene: TRBV13; d_gene: TRBD1; CDR3nt: TGTGCCAGCAGCCGCCGACAGGGGCAAAACACCGGGGAGCTGTTTTTT; CDR3aa: CASSRRQGQNTGELFF
j_gene: TRBJ2-7; abundance: -; v_gene: TRBV4-1; d_gene: TRBD2; CDR3nt: TGCGCCAGCAGCCAAGATCGTAGCGGGAGCTCCTACGAGCAGTACTTC; CDR3aa: CASSQDRSGSSYEQYF
j_gene: TRBJ2-1; abundance: -; v_gene: TRBV6-5; d_gene: -; CDR3nt: TGTGCCAGCAGTTACCCACTAGGTTGGGGGAATGAGCAGTTCTTC; CDR3aa: CASSYPLGWGNEQFF
j_gene: TRBJ1-2; abundance: few; v_gene: TRBV20-1; d_gene: TRBD1; CDR3nt: TGCAGTGCTAGAGACCTTGGCGGGGCAGGGGGCAGCTATGGCTACACCTTC; CDR3aa: CSARDLGGAGGSYGYTF
j_gene: TRBJ2-5; abundance: -; v_gene: TRBV7-2; d_gene: -; CDR3nt: TGTGCCGGCAGCTCCACGCGTCAAGAGACCCAGTACTTC; CDR3aa: CAGSSTRQETQYF
j_gene: TRBJ1-1; abundance: many; v_gene: TRBV28; d_gene: TRBD1; CDR3nt: TGTGCCAGCAGCCTCAGGGGGAGTGTAACTGAAGCTTTCTTT; CDR3aa: CASSLRGSVTEAFF
j_gene: TRBJ1-1; abundance: -; v_gene: TRBV30; d_gene: -; CDR3nt: TGTGCCTGGACCTTGACAGAGAACACTGAAGCTTTCTTT; CDR3aa: CAWTLTENTEAFF
j_gene: TRBJ2-2; abundance: many; v_gene: TRBV28; d_gene: TRBD1; CDR3nt: TGTGCCAGCACCCCAACAGGGGGGTACACCGGGGAGCTGTTTTTT; CDR3aa: CASTPTGGYTGELFF
j_gene: TRBJ2-3; abundance: many; v_gene: TRBV28; d_gene: -; CDR3nt: TGTGCCAGCAGTGCGAGCGGGCTTGGGGATACGCAGTATTTT; CDR3aa: CASSASGLGDTQYF
j_gene: TRBJ2-2; abundance: few; v_gene: TRBV9; d_gene: TRBD2; CDR3nt: TGTGCCAGCAGCGTAGTAGCGGGAGGGGGCACCGGGGAGCTGTTTTTT; CDR3aa: CASSVVAGGGTGELFF
j_gene: TRBJ2-5; abundance: many; v_gene: TRBV7-9; d_gene: TRBD1; CDR3nt: TGTGCCAGCAGCTTATACAGGGGGGTTCAAGAGACCCAGTACTTC; CDR3aa: CASSLYRGVQETQYF
j_gene: TRBJ2-5; abundance: few; v_gene: TRBV30; d_gene: -; CDR3nt: TGTGCCTGGACCCCCCCCGGCAGGGAAGAGACCCAGTACTTC; CDR3aa: CAWTPPGREETQYF
j_gene: TRBJ2-7; abundance: many; v_gene: TRBV2; d_gene: TRBD2; CDR3nt: TGTGCCAGTTGGGGTGGGGCTAGCGGTCCCTACGAGCAGTACTTC; CDR3aa: CASWGGASGPYEQYF
j_gene: TRBJ1-1; abundance: few; v_gene: TRBV27; d_gene: -; CDR3nt: TGTGCCAGCAGTTTTCGCAGGGGTGGGGGGATGAACACTGAAGCTTTCTTT; CDR3aa: CASSFRRGGGMNTEAFF
j_gene: TRBJ1-5; abundance: many; v_gene: TRBV15; d_gene: TRBD1; CDR3nt: TGTGCCACCAGCAGGGGACAGGGGGTGTTTCAGCCCCAGCATTTT; CDR3aa: CATSRGQGVFQPQHF
j_gene: TRBJ1-1; abundance: -; v_gene: TRBV19; d_gene: -; CDR3nt: TGTGCCAGTAGCCGGGGATGGCTGAACACTGAAGCTTTCTTT; CDR3aa: CASSRGWLNTEAFF
j_gene: TRBJ2-4; abundance: -; v_gene: TRBV30; d_gene: -; CDR3nt: TGTGCCTGGAGTGTATTCGGGATAGCCAAAAACGTTCAGTACTTC; CDR3aa: CAWSVFGIAKNVQYF
j_gene: TRBJ2-7; abundance: -; v_gene: TRBV28; d_gene: -; CDR3nt: TGTGCCAGCAGTGCGGGGTTCGAGCAGTACTTC; CDR3aa: CASSAGFEQYF
j_gene: TRBJ2-1; abundance: -; v_gene: TRBV20-1; d_gene: TRBD2; CDR3nt: TGCAGTGTTCCGGGACTAGCGGGATCGCATGAGCAGTTCTTC; CDR3aa: CSVPGLAGSHEQFF
j_gene: TRBJ1-1; abundance: many; v_gene: TRBV7-2; d_gene: -; CDR3nt: TGTGCCAGCAGCTTAGGACAGATGAACACTGAAGCTTTCTTT; CDR3aa: CASSLGQMNTEAFF
j_gene: TRBJ2-7; abundance: few; v_gene: TRBV6-5; d_gene: TRBD2; CDR3nt: TGTGCCAGCAGTTATAGCGGGGACTCCTACGAGCAGTACTTC; CDR3aa: CASSYSGDSYEQYF
j_gene: TRBJ2-5; abundance: few; v_gene: TRBV30; d_gene: TRBD1; CDR3nt: TGTGCCTGGAGGACCTCGGGACAGGGGACCCAGTACTTC; CDR3aa: CAWRTSGQGTQYF
j_gene: TRBJ2-7; abundance: once; v_gene: TRBV5-1; d_gene: TRBD1; CDR3nt: TGCGCCGGCAGCTTGGGACAGGTCGGCGGCGAGCAGTACTTC; CDR3aa: CAGSLGQVGGEQYF
j_gene: TRBJ1-1; abundance: few; v_gene: TRBV7-9; d_gene: -; CDR3nt: TGTGCCAGCAGCTTAGGTTCGTACGAGAACACTGAAGCTTTCTTT; CDR3aa: CASSLGSYENTEAFF
j_gene: TRBJ1-4; abundance: many; v_gene: TRBV12-3/TRBV12-4; d_gene: -; CDR3nt: TGTGCCAGCAGCGATAGGGGGGGGCGCCCTACTAATGAAAAACTGTTTTTT; CDR3aa: CASSDRGGRPTNEKLFF
j_gene: TRBJ1-5; abundance: -; v_gene: TRBV5-4; d_gene: -; CDR3nt: TGTGCCAGCAGCTTGTTGACCTACAATCAGCCCCAGCATTTT; CDR3aa: CASSLLTYNQPQHF
j_gene: TRBJ1-1; abundance: -; v_gene: TRBV5-4; d_gene: TRBD1; CDR3nt: TGTGCCAGCAGCTCGACAGGGTGGGCTGAAGCTTTCTTT; CDR3aa: CASSSTGWAEAFF
j_gene: TRBJ2-1; abundance: few; v_gene: TRBV12-3/TRBV12-4; d_gene: -; CDR3nt: TGTGCCAGCAGTTCCGTCGGGATAACCTACAATGAGCAGTTCTTC; CDR3aa: CASSSVGITYNEQFF
j_gene: TRBJ1-1; abundance: many; v_gene: TRBV24-1; d_gene: -; CDR3nt: TGTGCCACCAGTGATTTTGGGACTGAAGCTTTCTTT; CDR3aa: CATSDFGTEAFF
j_gene: TRBJ2-7; abundance: -; v_gene: TRBV9; d_gene: -; CDR3nt: TGTGCCAGCAGCCCATGGGGGGATCCCTACGAGCAGTACTTC; CDR3aa: CASSPWGDPYEQYF
j_gene: TRBJ2-7; abundance: -; v_gene: TRBV15; d_gene: TRBD1; CDR3nt: TGTGCCACCAGCAGTCTGACAGGGGGCCGGAGCGAGCAGTACTTC; CDR3aa: CATSSLTGGRSEQYF
j_gene: TRBJ2-2; abundance: -; v_gene: TRBV7-9; d_gene: -; CDR3nt: TGTGCCGGACGCGGGGCGGCCGGGGAGCTGTTTTTT; CDR3aa: CAGRGAAGELFF
j_gene: TRBJ1-5; abundance: -; v_gene: TRBV6-2/TRBV6-3; d_gene: -; CDR3nt: TGTGCCAGCAGTTACTCCCGAAGACCACTTGGGTTCTATAGCAATCAGCCCCAGCATTTT; CDR3aa: CASSYSRRPLGFYSNQPQHF
j_gene: TRBJ2-2; abundance: -; v_gene: TRBV18; d_gene: -; CDR3nt: TGTGCCAGCTCACCACTCGCCAGCACCGGGGAGCTGTTTTTT; CDR3aa: CASSPLASTGELFF